The 27 T cell receptor beta chains listed next were all sequenced from one sample in a study of CD8+ T cells in alopecia areata. Treatment indicated: oral pan-JAK inhibitor, 5-10 mg twice daily. After isolation, RNA underwent reverse transcription to generate cDNA as the sequencing template. The assay was immunoSEQ multiplex PCR, and TCRdb's table has in-frame clones only and misses some. The sample contains around 270,000 clones, roughly 64% of which appear only once. Material: CD4+ T cells sorted from blood, obtained at week 24, from a patient treated with tofacitinib. These receptors came from a human donor with alopecia areata.

The V gene is TRBV4-1, the J gene TRBJ1-5; 7 bases are shared with TRBD1. Germline V CDR1 and CDR2: MGHRA, YSYEKL. There are 14 residues in the CDR3. J was trimmed by 2 bases and V by 5 bases; bases with no gene match: 3. CDR3 protein: CASSDRAGNQPQHF. DNA for the CDR3: TGCGCCAGCAGCGACAGGGCGGGCAATCAGCCCCAGCATTTT.

The rearrangement joins TRBV9 to TRBJ1-2, with D possibly TRBD1 on 5 matching bases. CDR3 length equals 13 residues. V was pared by 0 bases and J by 6 bases, with 9 bases between. Germline values: CDR1 SGDLS, CDR2 YYNGEE. CDR3 DNA: TGTGCCAGCAGCGTAGACCAGGGAGATGGCTACACCTTC. Translated: CASSVDQGDGYTF.

This chain links TRBV10-3 with TRBJ1-2; a weak D match, TRBD1 (6 bases). Germline V gene data show CDR1 as ENHRY and CDR2 as SYGVKD. The CDR3 has 14 amino acids. Trimming stripped 0 bases from V and 8 bases from J, with 13 bases between. The CDR3 DNA reads as TGTGCCATCAGTGAGTCAGGGACTCAGGGGGGCTACACCTTC. Its protein is CAISESGTQGGYTF.

V usage is TRBV27 and J usage is TRBJ2-3; 9 nucleotides align to TRBD2. V trimming: 6 bases; J trimming: 5 bases; junction bases outside the gene matches: 9. This CDR3 comprises 15 residues. From germline, CDR1 is MNHEY and CDR2 SMNVEV (reference sequence). CDR3 residues: CASSRPERGVDTQYF. The CDR3 bases are TGTGCCAGCAGCCGTCCTGAGCGGGGGGTAGATACGCAGTATTTT.

The chain combines TRBV7-8 with TRBJ1-5, with TRBD1 matching 7 bases. Germline-derived CDR1 and CDR2 are SGHVS and FQNEAQ. CDR3 length equals 14 residues. Trimming cost V 5 bases and J 5 bases; bases outside gene matches: 6. DNA for the CDR3: TGTGCCAGCAGCCTCCGGGACAGATATCAGCCCCAGCATTTT. Translation gives CASSLRDRYQPQHF.

Points on this clone: Additional DNA sequences in this sample encode the identical CDR3. The genes are TRBV9 and TRBJ1-6; 10 bases match TRBD1. Germline V CDR1 and CDR2: SGDLS, YYNGEE. This CDR3 contains 14 residues. Germline trimming cut 2 bases from V and 7 bases from J; bases unmatched to any gene: 0. The DNA for the CDR3 is TGTGCCAGCAGCGTGGGACAGGGGAATTCACCCCTCCACTTT. This gives the protein CASSVGQGNSPLHF.

This clone was found a few times. The chain recombines TRBV7-6 with TRBJ1-4; D unresolved. CDR1 SGHVS and CDR2 FNYEAQ come from the germline V gene. V lost 3 bases to trimming and J lost 8 bases, with 10 bases between them. The CDR3 is 13 amino acids. The CDR3: CASSLVVGEKLFF. CDR3 nucleotides: TGTGCCAGCAGCTTGGTGGTTGGGGAAAAACTGTTTTTT.

The chain has TRBV2 and TRBJ2-5; D possibly corresponds to TRBD2 (5 bases). Deletions cut 4 bases from V and 0 bases from J, with 6 bases between. CDR1 is SNHLY and CDR2 is FYNNEI in the germline V gene. This CDR3 is 13 amino acids long. As DNA, the CDR3 is TGTGCCAGCAGTGGGACTGACCAAGAGACCCAGTACTTC. As protein: CASSGTDQETQYF.

The chain carries TRBV11-2 and TRBJ1-1, with D perhaps TRBD1 (5 bases). The germline CDR1 and CDR2 sequences are SGHAT and FQNNGV. V lost 5 bases, J lost 3 bases, and 16 bases lay in between. The length of the CDR3 is 15 residues. CDR3 residues: CASSLGQGTDTEAFF. Here the CDR3 DNA reads TGTGCCAGCAGCCTAGGTCAGGGTACGGACACTGAAGCTTTCTTT.

The chain recombines TRBV30 with TRBJ1-4; D may be TRBD1 (5 bases). This CDR3 comprises 18 residues. Trimming cost V 0 bases and J 5 bases, with 22 bases left between them. Germline lookup yields CDR1 GTSNPN and CDR2 SVGIG (reference sequence). This CDR3 reads CAWSVIGTLGGPNEKLFF. CDR3 DNA sequence: TGTGCCTGGAGTGTGATCGGGACCCTCGGTGGACCAAATGAAAAACTGTTTTTT.

This clone was found once. The gene calls are TRBV5-4 and TRBJ2-1; TRBD1 matches at 11 bases. After removal of 2 bases from V and 3 bases from J, the junction contained 4 bases not matched to a gene. In germline, CDR1 is SGHNT, CDR2 YYREEE (reference sequence). The CDR3 has 16 amino acids. DNA of the CDR3: TGTGCCAGCAGCTTCGGGGACAGGGGGATCTACAATGAGCAGTTCTTC. It codes for CASSFGDRGIYNEQFF.

This clone was found a few times. V usage is TRBV7-2 and J usage is TRBJ1-1, with 12 nucleotides matching TRBD1. The CDR3 has 15 amino acids. With 5 bases clipped from V and 6 bases from J, the junction kept 7 bases outside the gene matches. Germline CDR1 is SGHTA and CDR2 is FQGNSA. The CDR3 loop is CASSRDRGRVAEAFF. The DNA of the CDR3 is TGTGCCAGCAGCCGGGACAGGGGGCGCGTTGCTGAAGCTTTCTTT.

This clone was counted a few times. The chain combines TRBV6-5 with TRBJ2-7, with D tentatively TRBD1 (6 bases). V lost 2 bases and J 0 bases, leaving 11 bases between the germline ends. Per the germline V gene, CDR1 is MNHEY and CDR2 is SVGAGI. The CDR3 is 15 residues long. CDR3 region: CASSYRRDNSYEQYF. For the CDR3, the DNA is TGTGCCAGCAGTTACCGCCGGGACAACTCCTACGAGCAGTACTTC.

A few counts support this clone. J is TRBJ1-4 and V is TRBV7-9; D call uncertain. V lost 6 bases, J lost 5 bases, and 10 bases lay in between. The CDR3 totals 13 residues. The V gene's germline CDR1 is SEHNR and CDR2 FQNEAQ (reference sequence). CDR3 nucleotide sequence: TGTGCCAGCAGTCCCCGAATAAATGAAAAACTGTTTTTT. It translates to CASSPRINEKLFF.

This clone was picked up a small number of times. This chain joins TRBV29-1 and TRBJ1-2; D is perhaps TRBD1 (5 bases). Germline CDR1 and CDR2: SQVTM and ANQGSEA. V lost 2 bases to trimming and J lost 1 base, with 11 bases between them. The CDR3 is 14 amino acids. In DNA, the CDR3 is TGCAGCGTTGAACGAGGGACCTTTAACTATGGCTACACCTTC. This codes for CSVERGTFNYGYTF.

The chain combines TRBV5-1 with TRBJ2-5; D is ambiguous. Germline CDR1 and CDR2: SGHRS and YFSETQ. V was cut by 1 base and J by 3 bases, with 1 base left in between. The CDR3 is 11 amino acids. CDR3: CASSLKETQYF. As DNA, the CDR3 is TGCGCCAGCAGCTTGAAAGAGACCCAGTACTTC. Looking up the rest from reference TRBV5-1 and TRBJ2-5 gives the full variable domain: KAGVTQTPRYLIKTRGQQVTLSCSPISGHRSVSWYQQTPGQGLQFLFEYFSETQRNKGNFPGRFSGRQFSNSRSEMNVSTLELGDSALYLCASSLKETQYFGPGTRLLVL.

The V call is TRBV5-1, the J call TRBJ2-1; tentatively, D is TRBD2 (6 bases). This CDR3 has 14 amino acids. CDR1 and CDR2 from the germline V gene are SGHRS and YFSETQ. Deletions cut 4 bases from V and 1 base from J, with 9 bases between. The CDR3 is CASSGGWSYNEQFF. For the CDR3, the DNA is TGCGCCAGCAGCGGGGGGTGGTCCTACAATGAGCAGTTCTTC.

This chain connects TRBV29-1 to TRBJ1-1, with 7 bases identical to TRBD1. Per the germline V gene, CDR1 is SQVTM and CDR2 is ANQGSEA. With V trimmed by 1 base and J by 3 bases, 11 bases remained unmatched. The CDR3 is 16 amino acids. The CDR3 DNA follows: TGCAGCGTTGAAGCCCCGACAGGGAGGGTATACACTGAAGCTTTCTTT. Translation: CSVEAPTGRVYTEAFF.

The chain combines TRBV10-3 with TRBJ1-2; D is unresolved. The CDR3 runs 10 residues. V lost 3 bases and J 8 bases, leaving 4 bases between the germline ends. CDR1 is ENHRY, CDR2 SYGVKD, per germline. In nucleotides, the CDR3 is TGTGCCATCAGTGATGCCGGCTACACCTTC. This translates into CAISDAGYTF.

In its sample, this clone was seen a few times. The gene calls are TRBV29-1 and TRBJ2-3, with 7 bases fitting TRBD2. With 3 bases clipped from V and 0 bases from J, the junction kept 0 bases outside the gene matches. Germline values: CDR1 SQVTM, CDR2 ANQGSEA. The CDR3 consists of 13 residues. The CDR3 is CSVERGSTDTQYF. CDR3 sequence (DNA): TGCAGCGTTGAGCGGGGGAGCACAGATACGCAGTATTTT.

The gene calls are TRBV7-9 and TRBJ2-7, with 8 positions matching TRBD1. Germline lookup yields CDR1 SEHNR and CDR2 FQNEAQ (reference sequence). The length of the CDR3 is 14 residues. The V and J ends lost 1 base and 3 bases, in that order; junction bases with no gene match: 2. CDR3 bases: TGTGCCAGCAGCTTAGTACAGGGGGACTACGAGCAGTACTTC. This gives the protein CASSLVQGDYEQYF. The variable domain in full, with the rest retrieved from reference TRBV7-9 and TRBJ2-7, is DTGVSQNPRHKITKRGQNVTFRCDPISEHNRLYWYRQTLGQGPEFLTYFQNEAQLEKSRLLSDRFSAERPKGSFSTLEIQRTEQGDSAMYLCASSLVQGDYEQYFGPGTRLTVT.

This clone came up a few times. The V gene is TRBV4-1, the J gene TRBJ2-7, with no clear D. CDR1 MGHRA and CDR2 YSYEKL come from the germline V gene. CDR3 size: 11 residues. Trimming removed 0 bases from V and 11 bases from J, with 8 bases in between. CDR3 DNA: TGCGCCAGCAGCCAAGATAGACGGGAGTACTTC. Translated: CASSQDRREYF.

The chain is built from TRBV5-6 and TRBJ2-1; 13 bases agree with TRBD2. V lost 3 bases to trimming and J lost 0 bases; unmatched junction nucleotides: 3. Germline V gives CDR1 SGHDT, CDR2 YYEEEE. The CDR3 is 17 amino acids. In nucleotides, the CDR3 is TGTGCCAGCAGCTGGGGACTAGCGGGGAGCTCCTACAATGAGCAGTTCTTC. It encodes CASSWGLAGSSYNEQFF.

In nucleotides, the CDR3 is TGCGCCAGCAGCGCTACAGGTTCACGTAACACCGGGGAGCTGTTTTTT. Amino acid sequence: CASSATGSRNTGELFF. The chain combines TRBV5-1 with TRBJ2-2; D is possibly TRBD1 (5 bases). Trimming shortened V by 4 bases and J by 2 bases, and 15 bases separated the two germline ends. Germline CDR1 and CDR2: SGHRS and YFSETQ. The CDR3 loop spans 16 amino acids.

A note on this clone: Other DNA sequences within the sample encode an identical CDR3. The chain combines TRBV18 with TRBJ2-5; D remains ambiguous. V shed 6 bases and J shed 5 bases, with 10 bases lying between them. Germline V CDR1 and CDR2: KGHSH, LQKENI. CDR3 length: 12 amino acids. Here the CDR3 DNA reads TGTGCCAGCTCGCCGGGCAGGGAGACCCAGTACTTC. Protein sequence: CASSPGRETQYF.

The chain recombines TRBV11-2 with TRBJ1-5; no definite D call. Germline V gene sequence: CDR1 SGHAT, CDR2 FQNNGV. The germline V and J ends were trimmed by 6 bases and 2 bases, with 11 bases remaining between them. This CDR3 is 14 amino acids long. CDR3 sequence reads: CASSPPTGNQPQHF. The CDR3 nucleotides read TGTGCCAGCAGTCCTCCAACAGGCAATCAGCCCCAGCATTTT.

The chain carries TRBV23-1 and TRBJ1-6; 7 nucleotides agree with TRBD1. TRBV23-1 is labeled an ORF, and its function is uncertain. V was pared by 4 bases and J by 7 bases, with 19 bases of the junction left unmatched. The CDR3 covers 19 residues. CDR3 in DNA: TGCGCCAGCAGTCGTAGGGACAGCCGAGACATCCATACGAATTCACCCCTCCACTTT. Its translation is CASSRRDSRDIHTNSPLHF.